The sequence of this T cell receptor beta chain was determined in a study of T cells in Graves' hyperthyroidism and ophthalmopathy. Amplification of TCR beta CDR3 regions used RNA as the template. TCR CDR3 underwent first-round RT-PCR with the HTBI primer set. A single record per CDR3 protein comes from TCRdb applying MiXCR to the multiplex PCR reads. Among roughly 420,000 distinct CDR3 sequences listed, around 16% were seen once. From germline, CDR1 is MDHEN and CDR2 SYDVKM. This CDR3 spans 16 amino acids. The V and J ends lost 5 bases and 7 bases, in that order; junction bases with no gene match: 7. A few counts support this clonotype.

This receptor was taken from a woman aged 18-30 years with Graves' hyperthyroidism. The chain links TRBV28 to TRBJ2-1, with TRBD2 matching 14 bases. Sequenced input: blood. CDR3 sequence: CASSPIRTSGRNEQFF. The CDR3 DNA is TGTGCCAGCAGTCCGATCCGGACTAGCGGGAGGAATGAGCAGTTCTTC. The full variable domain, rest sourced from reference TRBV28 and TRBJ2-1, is DVKVTQSSRYLVKRTGEKVFLECVQDMDHENMFWYRQDPGLGLRLIYFSYDVKMKEKGDIPEGYSVSREKKERFSLILESASTNQTSMYLCASSPIRTSGRNEQFFGPGTRLTVL.